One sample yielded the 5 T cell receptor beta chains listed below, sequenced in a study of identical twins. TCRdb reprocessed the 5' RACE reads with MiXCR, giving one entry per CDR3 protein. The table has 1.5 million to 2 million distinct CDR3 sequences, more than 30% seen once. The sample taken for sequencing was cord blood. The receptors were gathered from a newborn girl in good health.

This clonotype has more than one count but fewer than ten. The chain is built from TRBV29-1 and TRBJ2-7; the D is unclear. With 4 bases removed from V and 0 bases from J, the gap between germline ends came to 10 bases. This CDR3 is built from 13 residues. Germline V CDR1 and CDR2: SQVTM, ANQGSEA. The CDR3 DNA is TGCAGCGTTGTCACACCGCGCTCCTACGAGCAGTACTTC. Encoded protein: CSVVTPRSYEQYF.

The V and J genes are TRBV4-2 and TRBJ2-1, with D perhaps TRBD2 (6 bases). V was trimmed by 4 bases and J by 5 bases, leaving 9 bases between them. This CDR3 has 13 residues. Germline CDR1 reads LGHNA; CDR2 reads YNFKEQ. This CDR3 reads CASSRGLHNEQFF. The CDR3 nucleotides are TGTGCCAGCAGCCGGGGACTCCACAATGAGCAGTTCTTC.

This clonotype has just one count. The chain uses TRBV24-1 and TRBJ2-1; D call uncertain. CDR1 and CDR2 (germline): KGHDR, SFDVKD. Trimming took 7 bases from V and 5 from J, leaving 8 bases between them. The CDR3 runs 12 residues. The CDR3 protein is CATSDTHNEQFF. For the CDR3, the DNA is TGTGCCACCAGCGACACTCACAATGAGCAGTTCTTC.

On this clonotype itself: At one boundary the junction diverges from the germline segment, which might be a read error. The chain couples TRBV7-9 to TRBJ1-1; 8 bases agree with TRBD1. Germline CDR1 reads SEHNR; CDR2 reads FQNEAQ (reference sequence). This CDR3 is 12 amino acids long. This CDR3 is CVSTGGGTEAFF. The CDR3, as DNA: TGTGTCAGCACAGGGGGAGGCACTGAAGCTTTCTTT.

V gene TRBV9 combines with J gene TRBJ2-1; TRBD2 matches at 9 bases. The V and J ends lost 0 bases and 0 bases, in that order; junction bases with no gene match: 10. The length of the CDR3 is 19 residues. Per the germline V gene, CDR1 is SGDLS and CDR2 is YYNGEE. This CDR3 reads CASSVVASGKPGSYNEQFF. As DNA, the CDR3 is TGTGCCAGCAGCGTAGTGGCTAGCGGGAAGCCGGGCTCCTACAATGAGCAGTTCTTC.